Listed here are 16 T cell receptor beta chains from one sample, sequenced in a study of monozygotic twins with inflammatory bowel disease. TCRdb re-called the 5' RACE reads; every CDR3 protein appears as one record, without DNA. The table for this sample gives 300,000 to 400,000 distinct CDR3 sequences. The sample was blood. All receptors come from a human donor with ulcerative colitis or Crohn's disease, or a healthy co-twin of an affected twin (not recorded which).

The gene calls are TRBV5-1 and TRBJ2-7. Germline loops: CDR1 SGHRS, CDR2 YFSETQ. The CDR3 runs 14 residues. The CDR3 spells CASGFTEPSYEQYF.

V gene TRBV7-3 combines with J gene TRBJ1-2; the D call from TCRdb, TRBD1, cannot be confirmed without DNA. Germline V gives CDR1 SGHTA, CDR2 FQGTGA. CDR3 length: 14 amino acids. CDR3 in amino acids: CASSLTEGVGGYTF. The whole variable domain, filled in from reference TRBV7-3 and TRBJ1-2, reads GAGVSQTPSNKVTEKGKYVELRCDPISGHTALYWYRQSLGQGPEFLIYFQGTGAADDSGLPNDRFFAVRPEGSVSTLKIQRTERGDSAVYLCASSLTEGVGGYTFGSGTRLTVV.

The chain employs TRBV7-9 and TRBJ1-5. The CDR3 length is 12 residues. Germline V gene lookup returns CDR1 SEHNR and CDR2 FQNEAQ (reference sequence). The CDR3 spells CASSLEGRTQHF.

V is TRBV20-1 and J is TRBJ2-1. CDR3 length: 13 residues. Germline values: CDR1 DFQATT, CDR2 SNEGSKA (reference sequence). The CDR3 loop is CSASGRLYNEQFF.

The V gene is TRBV5-1, the J gene TRBJ1-3. CDR1 is SGHRS and CDR2 is YFSETQ in the germline V gene. The CDR3 totals 14 residues. CDR3 region: CASSLEASGNTIYF.

The J gene is TRBJ2-5, the V gene TRBV20-1; TCRdb reports TRBD1, a call that lacks DNA to check it against. CDR3 length equals 14 residues. Looked up from germline, CDR1 is DFQATT and CDR2 is SNEGSKA (reference sequence). CDR3 sequence: CSAALLGKQETQYF.

The J gene is TRBJ2-2, the V gene TRBV7-6. Germline CDR1 SGHVS, CDR2 FNYEAQ. There are 14 residues in the CDR3. The chain's CDR3 is CASSLRRNTGELFF.

The chain couples TRBV2 to TRBJ2-3; the TCRdb D gene call, TRBD1, has no DNA to confirm it. The CDR3 extends over 16 amino acids. Germline CDR1 and CDR2: SNHLY and FYNNEI. The CDR3 spells CASSEGGRGRTDTQYF.

The chain links TRBV28 to TRBJ1-2; the D call of TRBD1 rests on TCRdb alone, since no DNA is present to check it. The germline gives CDR1 MDHEN, CDR2 SYDVKM. This CDR3 comprises 11 residues. The CDR3 sequence is CASTNREYCTF.

This CDR3 reads CASSWSGRTRTGELFF. The rearrangement joins TRBV5-1 to TRBJ2-2; the TRBD2 assignment by TCRdb is unverifiable without DNA. CDR3 length equals 16 residues. Germline CDR1 SGHRS, CDR2 YFSETQ.

The rearrangement links TRBV29-1 to TRBJ2-2; TCRdb reports TRBD1, a call that lacks DNA to check it against. Germline V gene sequence: CDR1 SQVTM, CDR2 ANQGSEA. The CDR3 is made up of 13 amino acids. Here the CDR3 reads CSVSRGYTGELFF.

The chain combines TRBV20-1 with TRBJ1-1; the TRBD1 assignment by TCRdb is unverifiable without DNA. Germline CDR1 and CDR2: DFQATT and SNEGSKA (reference sequence). The CDR3 is made up of 15 amino acids. CDR3 in amino acids: CSAPSRGQGNTEAFF.

This sequence joins TRBV7-2 and TRBJ1-3. CDR1 and CDR2 from the germline V gene are SGHTA and FQGNSA. This CDR3 region has 15 residues. CDR3 loop: CASSPAGGSGNTIYF.

The chain joins TRBV28 to TRBJ2-3; the D call from TCRdb, TRBD1, cannot be confirmed without DNA. Germline V CDR1 and CDR2: MDHEN, SYDVKM. This CDR3 region has 15 residues. CDR3 protein: CASRGDRGSTDTQYF.

The rearrangement joins TRBV2 to TRBJ2-5; the D call of TRBD1 rests on TCRdb alone, since no DNA is present to check it. The length of the CDR3 is 13 residues. Per germline, CDR1 SNHLY and CDR2 FYNNEI. CDR3 amino acids: CASSADRGETQYF. Combining the CDR3 with reference TRBV2 and TRBJ2-5 gives the whole variable domain EPEVTQTPSHQVTQMGQEVILRCVPISNHLYFYWYRQILGQKVEFLVSFYNNEISEKSEIFDDQFSVERPDGSNFTLKIRSTKLEDSAMYFCASSADRGETQYFGPGTRLLVL.

The chain recombines TRBV20-1 with TRBJ2-7; TCRdb names TRBD1, which stays unverified in the absence of DNA. Germline V gene data show CDR1 as DFQATT and CDR2 as SNEGSKA (reference sequence). The CDR3 has 14 amino acids. The chain's CDR3 is CSARDTGVGFGSYF.